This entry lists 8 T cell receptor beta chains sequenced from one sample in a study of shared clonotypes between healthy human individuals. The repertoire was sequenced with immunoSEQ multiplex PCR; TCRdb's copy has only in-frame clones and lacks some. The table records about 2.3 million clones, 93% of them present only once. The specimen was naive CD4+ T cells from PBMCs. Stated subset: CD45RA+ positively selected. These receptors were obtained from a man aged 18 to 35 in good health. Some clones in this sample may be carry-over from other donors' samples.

The CDR3 DNA is TGCGCCAGCAGCTTGGGGGACAGGGATTCACCCCTCCACTTT. This sequence encodes CASSLGDRDSPLHF. The chain has TRBV5-1 and TRBJ1-6; 9 bases fit TRBD1. In germline, CDR1 is SGHRS, CDR2 YFSETQ. CDR3 length: 14 amino acids. V dropped 0 bases and J dropped 8; count of bases not matched to a gene: 0.

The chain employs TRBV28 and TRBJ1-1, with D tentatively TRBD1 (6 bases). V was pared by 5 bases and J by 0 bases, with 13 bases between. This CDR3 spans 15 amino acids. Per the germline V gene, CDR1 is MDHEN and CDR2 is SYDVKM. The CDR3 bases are TGTGCCAGCAGTCTCCCGGACAGAGTGAACACTGAAGCTTTCTTT. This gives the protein CASSLPDRVNTEAFF.

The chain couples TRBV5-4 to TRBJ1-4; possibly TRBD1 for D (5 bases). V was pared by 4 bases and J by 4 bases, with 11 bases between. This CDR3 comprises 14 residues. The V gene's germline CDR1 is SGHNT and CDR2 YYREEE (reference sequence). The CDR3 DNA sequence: TGTGCCAGCAGCGTACACCAGGGTAATGAAAAACTGTTTTTT. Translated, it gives CASSVHQGNEKLFF. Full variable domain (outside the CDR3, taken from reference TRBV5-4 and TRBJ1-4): ETGVTQSPTHLIKTRGQQVTLRCSSQSGHNTVSWYQQALGQGPQFIFQYYREEENGRGNFPPRFSGLQFPNYSSELNVNALELDDSALYLCASSVHQGNEKLFFGSGTQLSVL.

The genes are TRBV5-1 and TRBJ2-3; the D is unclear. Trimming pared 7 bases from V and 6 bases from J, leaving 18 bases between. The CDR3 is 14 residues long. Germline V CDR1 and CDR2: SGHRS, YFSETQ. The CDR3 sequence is CASSPNSWSDTQYF. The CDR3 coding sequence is TGCGCCAGCTCCCCTAATTCGTGGTCGGATACGCAGTATTTT. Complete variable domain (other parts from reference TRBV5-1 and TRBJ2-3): KAGVTQTPRYLIKTRGQQVTLSCSPISGHRSVSWYQQTPGQGLQFLFEYFSETQRNKGNFPGRFSGRQFSNSRSEMNVSTLELGDSALYLCASSPNSWSDTQYFGPGTRLTVL.

The CDR3 nucleotides read TGCGCCAGCAGAGTCTTATACTCGAACACTGAAGCTTTCTTT. Residues: CASRVLYSNTEAFF. The gene calls are TRBV5-1 and TRBJ1-1; unclear D gene. The germline gives CDR1 SGHRS, CDR2 YFSETQ. This CDR3 contains 14 residues. V was shortened by 5 bases and J by 1 base, with 12 bases between the two germline ends. Supplemented by reference TRBV5-1 and TRBJ1-1, the full variable domain reads KAGVTQTPRYLIKTRGQQVTLSCSPISGHRSVSWYQQTPGQGLQFLFEYFSETQRNKGNFPGRFSGRQFSNSRSEMNVSTLELGDSALYLCASRVLYSNTEAFFGQGTRLTVV.

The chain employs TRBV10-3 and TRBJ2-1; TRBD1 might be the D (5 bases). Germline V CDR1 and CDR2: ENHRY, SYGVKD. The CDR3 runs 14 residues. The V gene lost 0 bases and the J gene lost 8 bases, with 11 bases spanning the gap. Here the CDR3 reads CAISESRVSHEQFF. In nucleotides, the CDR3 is TGTGCCATCAGTGAGTCCAGGGTGTCCCATGAGCAGTTCTTC.

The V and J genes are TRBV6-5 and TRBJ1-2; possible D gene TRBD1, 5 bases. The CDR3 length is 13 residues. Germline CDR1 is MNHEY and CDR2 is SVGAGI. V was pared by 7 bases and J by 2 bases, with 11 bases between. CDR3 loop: CASMGRANYGYTF. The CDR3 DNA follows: TGTGCCAGCATGGGCAGGGCGAACTATGGCTACACCTTC.

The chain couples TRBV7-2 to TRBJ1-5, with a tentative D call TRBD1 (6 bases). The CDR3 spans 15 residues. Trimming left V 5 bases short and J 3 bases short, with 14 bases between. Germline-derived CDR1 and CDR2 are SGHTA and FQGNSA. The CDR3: CASSPGDRFNQPQHF. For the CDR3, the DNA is TGTGCCAGCAGCCCCGGAGACAGGTTCAATCAGCCCCAGCATTTT.